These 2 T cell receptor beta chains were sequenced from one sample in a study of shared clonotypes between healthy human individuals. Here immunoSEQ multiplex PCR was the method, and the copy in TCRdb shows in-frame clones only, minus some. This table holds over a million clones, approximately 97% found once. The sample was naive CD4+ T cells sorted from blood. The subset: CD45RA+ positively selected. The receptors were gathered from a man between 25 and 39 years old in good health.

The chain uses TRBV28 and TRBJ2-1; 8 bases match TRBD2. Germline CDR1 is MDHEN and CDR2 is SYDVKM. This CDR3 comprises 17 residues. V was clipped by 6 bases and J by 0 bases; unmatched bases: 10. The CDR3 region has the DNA TGTGCCAGCAGACCAACTAGCGGACACCCCTCCTACAATGAGCAGTTCTTC. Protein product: CASRPTSGHPSYNEQFF.

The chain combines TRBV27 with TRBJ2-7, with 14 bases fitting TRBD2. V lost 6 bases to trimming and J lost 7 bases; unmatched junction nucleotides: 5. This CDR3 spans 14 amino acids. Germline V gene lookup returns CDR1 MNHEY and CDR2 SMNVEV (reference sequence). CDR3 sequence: CASRGTSGRGEQYF. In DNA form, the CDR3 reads TGTGCCAGCAGAGGGACTAGCGGGAGAGGTGAGCAGTACTTC.